The subject of this entry is one TCR beta chain. These data originate in a study of circulating and synovial CD4+ cells in juvenile arthritis. Assay used: immunoSEQ multiplex PCR; TCRdb lists only in-frame clones, some missing. The sample shows 1,800 or so clones, over 75% of them seen only once. The receptor was derived from a human patient with juvenile idiopathic arthritis. Some clones in this sample may be carry-over from other donors' samples. The sample was HLA-DR+ CD4+ T cells from blood. Subset meaning: circulating pathogenic-like lymphocytes, sorted as HLA-DR+CD14-CD3+CD4+CD25low/- blood T cells.

CDR3 nucleotide sequence: TGTGCCAGCAGCAGAAGGGGGTCTTTTGGAAACACCATATATTTT. Amino acid sequence: CASSRRGSFGNTIYF. The chain is built from TRBV5-6 and TRBJ1-3; D possibly corresponds to TRBD1 (6 bases). V lost 4 bases, J lost 3 bases, and 14 bases lay in between. Germline values: CDR1 SGHDT, CDR2 YYEEEE. The CDR3 length is 15 residues.